The clone carrying this T cell receptor beta chain was seen a handful of times. What it binds is unknown. The investigators amplified TCR beta CDR3 regions from RNA transcripts. A first-round RT-PCR of the TCR CDR3 used the HTBI primer set. TCRdb reprocessed the multiplex PCR reads with MiXCR, giving one entry per CDR3 protein. Here the sample spans about 590,000 distinct CDR3 sequences, around 16% being singletons. This CDR3 comprises 17 residues. Trimming removed 0 bases from V and 3 bases from J, with 17 bases in between. Germline CDR1 and CDR2: MNHNY and SVGAGI (reference sequence). The record originates from a study of T cells in Graves' hyperthyroidism and ophthalmopathy. Study-wide points: Ophthalmopathy was told apart from stable hyperthyroidism by a 13 V-J model.

This receptor was taken from a woman aged 25 to 39 with Graves' hyperthyroidism. The rearrangement joins TRBV6-6 to TRBJ2-5, with a weak D call TRBD2 (6 bases). The source material was blood. In nucleotides, the CDR3 is TGTGCCAGCAGTTACTCGAGGGATAGTCGGAGGGAAGAGACCCAGTACTTC. Encoded protein: CASSYSRDSRREETQYF.